This T cell receptor beta chain is from a study of cytomegalovirus exposure and HLA in healthy donors. Background on the study: Roughly 180 million T cells yielded approximately 100 million unique TCR beta sequences, as an earlier analysis found.

The PCR ran on 60 Vbeta and 13 Jbeta primers. The data were produced by immunoSEQ multiplex PCR, yet TCRdb's version contains in-frame clones alone and is incomplete. The table has under 85,000 clones, around 74% seen once. This receptor was taken from a woman in her twenties or thirties in good health and CMV-seropositive. The sample taken for sequencing was PBMCs.

CDR3 nucleotides: TGTGCCAGTAAGATGCTAACTAGCACAGATACGCAGTATTTT. Its translation: CASKMLTSTDTQYF. This chain links TRBV19 with TRBJ2-3; D uncertain. V lost 7 bases to trimming and J lost 0 bases, with 11 bases between them. The CDR3 covers 14 residues. Per the germline V gene, CDR1 is LNHDA and CDR2 is SQIVND (reference sequence).